The 29 T cell receptor beta chains below were found in one sample sequenced in a study of shared clonotypes between healthy human individuals. Clones were read by immunoSEQ multiplex PCR, and TCRdb kept only the in-frame ones, dropping some. The repertoire has about 1 million clones, around 74% of them found once; the top ten carry less than 1.5%. The specimen was memory CD4+ T cells sorted from blood. As to subset: CD45RA-negative fraction. These receptors all stem from a man aged 18 to 29 in good health.

This clone was detected only a few times. V and J are TRBV6-5 and TRBJ1-5, with D unclear. This CDR3 is 12 amino acids long. Trimming removed 8 bases from V and 4 bases from J, with 9 bases in between. Germline CDR1 reads MNHEY; CDR2 reads SVGAGI. Written as DNA, the CDR3 is TGTGCCAGCGAAATCCGTAATCAGCCCCAGCATTTT. Translated: CASEIRNQPQHF.

The V gene is TRBV4-1, the J gene TRBJ2-3, with 12 positions matching TRBD2. This CDR3 comprises 15 residues. The V and J ends lost 0 bases and 11 bases, in that order; junction bases with no gene match: 6. Germline CDR1 MGHRA, CDR2 YSYEKL. The CDR3 loop is CASSQDWASGGGQYF. The CDR3 nucleotides are TGCGCCAGCAGCCAAGATTGGGCTAGCGGGGGGGGGCAGTATTTT.

The J gene is TRBJ1-1, the V gene TRBV28, with D perhaps TRBD1 (6 bases). This CDR3 has 14 residues. CDR1 MDHEN and CDR2 SYDVKM come from the germline V gene. V gave up 6 bases and J gave up 4 bases, with 15 bases separating them. CDR3 sequence (DNA): TGTGCCAGCAGCTCCGGGGCGGGGGCCACTGAAGCTTTCTTT. Translation gives CASSSGAGATEAFF.

This clone was recorded a few times. The chain couples TRBV13 to TRBJ1-6; the D gene is possibly TRBD1 (5 bases). Germline CDR1 is PRHDT and CDR2 is FYEKMQ (reference sequence). V lost 0 bases, J lost 9 bases, and 18 bases lay in between. This CDR3 is built from 17 residues. The CDR3 nucleotides are TGTGCCAGCAGCTTAGGCCGGGGCCAAGGGTTCGGTTCACCCCTCCACTTT. Translating gives CASSLGRGQGFGSPLHF.

The chain is built from TRBV30 and TRBJ1-5, with D unresolved. V dropped 4 bases and J dropped 0 bases, with 7 bases sitting between them. The CDR3 loop spans 13 amino acids. Germline V gene lookup returns CDR1 GTSNPN and CDR2 SVGIG (reference sequence). The CDR3 DNA follows: TGTGCCTGGACCCCAGGTAGCAATCAGCCCCAGCATTTT. Protein product: CAWTPGSNQPQHF.

The chain uses TRBV5-1 and TRBJ2-2; 7 bases match TRBD1. CDR3 length: 15 residues. J was trimmed by 7 bases and V by 0 bases; bases with no gene match: 6. CDR1 and CDR2 from the germline V gene are SGHRS and YFSETQ. Here the CDR3 DNA reads TGCGCCAGCAGCTTGGGAAGACAGGGAAGCGGGGAGCTGTTTTTT. Its protein is CASSLGRQGSGELFF.

V is TRBV11-2 and J is TRBJ2-7; 8 nucleotides agree with TRBD1. Unmatched junction bases numbered 3, after V lost 2 bases and J lost 0 bases. Germline values: CDR1 SGHAT, CDR2 FQNNGV. The CDR3 consists of 15 residues. CDR3 nucleotide sequence: TGTGCCAGCAGCTTACTACAGGGGGACTCCTACGAGCAGTACTTC. Translation: CASSLLQGDSYEQYF.

The genes are TRBV30 and TRBJ2-1; 7 bases agree with TRBD2. The ends lost 0 bases at V and 8 bases at J; junction bases unmatched: 7. Germline V gene sequence: CDR1 GTSNPN, CDR2 SVGIG (reference sequence). The CDR3 is made up of 14 amino acids. The CDR3 DNA sequence: TGTGCCTGGAGTGTATGGGGGAGGGTCGATGAGCAGTTCTTC. Translating gives CAWSVWGRVDEQFF.

This clone was detected only a few times. For the CDR3, the DNA is TGTGCCAGCAGCTTCCGGGGTTTCAACTCTGGAAACACCATATATTTT. Its protein product is CASSFRGFNSGNTIYF. The V and J genes are TRBV7-8 and TRBJ1-3; no reliable D call. Trimming took off 3 bases at V and 0 bases at J, with 12 bases between the two ends. The germline V gene encodes CDR1 SGHVS and CDR2 FQNEAQ. This CDR3 has 16 residues.

The chain carries TRBV5-1 and TRBJ1-2; unclear D gene. Germline lookup yields CDR1 SGHRS and CDR2 YFSETQ. The germline V and J ends were trimmed by 0 bases and 0 bases, with 3 bases remaining between them. This CDR3 has 13 amino acids. The CDR3 spells CASSLVANYGYTF. The CDR3 region has the DNA TGCGCCAGCAGCTTGGTAGCTAACTATGGCTACACCTTC. Supplemented by reference TRBV5-1 and TRBJ1-2, the full variable domain reads KAGVTQTPRYLIKTRGQQVTLSCSPISGHRSVSWYQQTPGQGLQFLFEYFSETQRNKGNFPGRFSGRQFSNSRSEMNVSTLELGDSALYLCASSLVANYGYTFGSGTRLTVV.

This rearrangement joins TRBV14 to TRBJ2-7; TRBD1 agrees at 10 bases. The CDR3 is made up of 16 amino acids. J was trimmed by 0 bases and V by 3 bases; bases with no gene match: 5. Germline V gives CDR1 SGHDN, CDR2 FVKESK. The CDR3 protein is CASSQAWDRGSYEQYF. The CDR3 DNA reads as TGTGCCAGCAGCCAGGCCTGGGACAGGGGCTCCTACGAGCAGTACTTC.

This chain joins TRBV2 and TRBJ2-2; a possible D gene is TRBD2 (6 bases). The CDR3 length is 16 residues. V lost 0 bases to trimming and J lost 7 bases, with 15 bases between them. Germline V gives CDR1 SNHLY, CDR2 FYNNEI. The CDR3: CASSEAGRFVGGELFF. The CDR3 nucleotides are TGTGCCAGCAGTGAAGCGGGGAGGTTCGTAGGCGGGGAGCTGTTTTTT.

The chain employs TRBV5-1 and TRBJ2-1; 7 nucleotides align to TRBD2. Germline V lookup: CDR1 SGHRS, CDR2 YFSETQ. CDR3 size: 15 residues. Losses at the gene ends were 3 bases for V and 2 bases for J; bases not matched to a gene: 5. The CDR3 spells CASSSLAGPYNEQFF. DNA of the CDR3: TGCGCCAGCAGCTCCTTAGCGGGTCCCTACAATGAGCAGTTCTTC. The full variable domain, completed using reference TRBV5-1 and TRBJ2-1, is KAGVTQTPRYLIKTRGQQVTLSCSPISGHRSVSWYQQTPGQGLQFLFEYFSETQRNKGNFPGRFSGRQFSNSRSEMNVSTLELGDSALYLCASSSLAGPYNEQFFGPGTRLTVL.

The chain recombines TRBV7-9 with TRBJ2-2; D tentatively reads TRBD1 or TRBD2 (5 bases each). Trimming shortened V by 4 bases and J by 7 bases, and 22 bases separated the two germline ends. Per the germline V gene, CDR1 is SEHNR and CDR2 is FQNEAQ (reference sequence). The CDR3 runs to 17 residues. This chain's CDR3 is CASSSRPGAEKGGELFF. The CDR3 DNA reads as TGTGCCAGCAGCTCCAGACCCGGGGCAGAGAAGGGCGGGGAGCTGTTTTTT.

The chain has TRBV9 and TRBJ1-1; 10 positions match TRBD1. Germline V gene data show CDR1 as SGDLS and CDR2 as YYNGEE. This CDR3 is 17 amino acids long. Trimming at V came to 0 bases and at J to 1 base, leaving 6 bases not matched to a gene. The CDR3 reads CASSVGQGALWNTEAFF. CDR3 DNA: TGTGCCAGCAGCGTAGGACAGGGGGCTCTTTGGAACACTGAAGCTTTCTTT.

About this clone: Within the sample, other DNA sequences also encode this same CDR3. V and J are TRBV5-1 and TRBJ2-2; D remains ambiguous. Germline lookup yields CDR1 SGHRS and CDR2 YFSETQ. Trimming took off 4 bases at V and 1 base at J, with 8 bases between the two ends. CDR3 size: 14 residues. The CDR3 region is CASSPGGNTGELFF. CDR3 DNA sequence: TGCGCCAGCAGCCCGGGCGGGAACACCGGGGAGCTGTTTTTT.

The table lists this clone with a few counts. The J gene is TRBJ2-2, the V gene TRBV6-5, with TRBD1 as a possible D gene (6 bases). V gave up 6 bases and J gave up 1 base, with 9 bases separating them. The CDR3 contains 14 residues. Germline V gene lookup returns CDR1 MNHEY and CDR2 SVGAGI. For the CDR3, the DNA is TGTGCCAGCAGAGACAGGCGGAACACCGGGGAGCTGTTTTTT. Its translation is CASRDRRNTGELFF.

The chain carries TRBV6-4 and TRBJ2-2; 8 bases map to TRBD1. The CDR3 sequence is 17 residues long. V trimming: 10 bases; J trimming: 2 bases; junction bases outside the gene matches: 15. CDR1 and CDR2 (germline): MRHNA, SNTAGT. The CDR3: CATSRDRFYSNTGELFF. The CDR3 DNA reads TGTGCCACCTCCCGGGACAGGTTTTACAGCAACACCGGGGAGCTGTTTTTT.

The sample holds a few counts of this clone. Other DNA sequences in this sample translate to the same CDR3. The chain uses TRBV5-1 and TRBJ1-1, with 9 nucleotides matching TRBD1. This CDR3 comprises 14 residues. In germline, CDR1 is SGHRS, CDR2 YFSETQ. Trimming removed 0 bases from V and 4 bases from J; junction bases left unmatched: 1. CDR3 region: CASSLGGQGTEAFF. CDR3 nucleotide sequence: TGCGCCAGCAGCTTGGGGGGACAGGGCACTGAAGCTTTCTTT. Using reference TRBV5-1 and TRBJ1-1 for the parts outside the CDR3, the full variable domain is KAGVTQTPRYLIKTRGQQVTLSCSPISGHRSVSWYQQTPGQGLQFLFEYFSETQRNKGNFPGRFSGRQFSNSRSEMNVSTLELGDSALYLCASSLGGQGTEAFFGQGTRLTVV.

The chain joins TRBV7-8 to TRBJ2-7, with 8 positions matching TRBD2. Germline trimming cut 5 bases from V and 7 bases from J; bases unmatched to any gene: 13. The CDR3 is made up of 15 amino acids. Per the germline V gene, CDR1 is SGHVS and CDR2 is FQNEAQ. The CDR3 sequence is CASSLGLAPVEEQYF. The CDR3 nucleotides are TGTGCCAGCAGCCTAGGACTAGCCCCCGTTGAGGAGCAGTACTTC. Full variable domain (outside the CDR3, taken from reference TRBV7-8 and TRBJ2-7): GAGVSQSPRYKVAKRGQDVALRCDPISGHVSLFWYQQALGQGPEFLTYFQNEAQLDKSGLPSDRFFAERPEGSVSTLKIQRTQQEDSAVYLCASSLGLAPVEEQYFGPGTRLTVT.

The chain has TRBV10-3 and TRBJ2-5; 10 bases fit TRBD1. The V and J ends lost 4 bases and 2 bases, in that order; junction bases with no gene match: 7. CDR3 size: 16 residues. Germline V gene lookup returns CDR1 ENHRY and CDR2 SYGVKD. The DNA of the CDR3 is TGTGCCATCAGTGTCGGGACAGGGGCCGCACAAGAGACCCAGTACTTC. It specifies CAISVGTGAAQETQYF.

Note on this clone: A read error is possible here, since a much larger clone lies one base away. The chain joins TRBV7-2 to TRBJ1-5, with a weak D call TRBD1 (6 bases). CDR1 and CDR2 (germline): SGHTA, FQGNSA. This CDR3 is built from 13 residues. Trimming cost V 4 bases and J 4 bases, with 8 bases left between them. CDR3 bases: TGTGCCAGCAGCTCTGGGACAAATCAGCCCCAGCATTTT. This codes for CASSSGTNQPQHF. Full variable domain (remainder filled in from reference TRBV7-2 and TRBJ1-5): GAGVSQSPSNKVTEKGKDVELRCDPISGHTALYWYRQSLGQGLEFLIYFQGNSAPDKSGLPSDRFSAERTGGSVSTLTIQRTQQEDSAVYLCASSSGTNQPQHFGDGTRLSIL.

This chain joins TRBV2 and TRBJ2-3, with D perhaps matching TRBD1 (6 bases). The length of the CDR3 is 13 residues. Germline-derived CDR1 and CDR2 are SNHLY and FYNNEI. The V and J ends lost 5 bases and 6 bases respectively, with 12 bases between them. The CDR3 region has the DNA TGTGCCAGCAGTCCCACAGGGTTTGATACGCAGTATTTT. It translates to CASSPTGFDTQYF.

The chain employs TRBV5-1 and TRBJ1-2; 7 nucleotides agree with TRBD1. The germline CDR1 and CDR2 sequences are SGHRS and YFSETQ. Trimming cost V 4 bases and J 8 bases; bases outside gene matches: 11. CDR3 length: 14 amino acids. CDR3 amino acids: CASSRERGLGGYTF. The CDR3 DNA is TGCGCCAGCAGCCGTGAGAGGGGGCTAGGAGGCTACACCTTC.

The chain employs TRBV27 and TRBJ2-7, with TRBD1 matching 8 bases. V shed 2 bases, J shed 3 bases, and the junction held 6 bases outside the gene matches. The V gene's germline CDR1 is MNHEY and CDR2 SMNVEV (reference sequence). The CDR3 is 15 amino acids. CDR3 DNA: TGTGCCAGCAGTTTACGGCGGACAGGGCTCTACGAGCAGTACTTC. This sequence encodes CASSLRRTGLYEQYF.

The chain is built from TRBV30 and TRBJ2-1, with 11 bases fitting TRBD2. V trimming: 0 bases; J trimming: 6 bases; junction bases outside the gene matches: 7. Germline lookup yields CDR1 GTSNPN and CDR2 SVGIG (reference sequence). The CDR3 has 16 residues. The CDR3 loop reads CAWSVWRTSGPNEQFF. The DNA for the CDR3 is TGTGCCTGGAGTGTATGGAGGACTAGCGGGCCCAATGAGCAGTTCTTC.

The V gene is TRBV19, the J gene TRBJ1-2; a weak D match, TRBD1 (6 bases). V gave up 3 bases and J gave up 1 base, with 15 bases separating them. The CDR3 is 16 amino acids. Per the germline V gene, CDR1 is LNHDA and CDR2 is SQIVND (reference sequence). As DNA, the CDR3 is TGTGCCAGTAGTATGCAGGGGAAAGGAAATAACTATGGCTACACCTTC. Translating it yields CASSMQGKGNNYGYTF. Complete variable domain (other parts from reference TRBV19 and TRBJ1-2): DGGITQSPKYLFRKEGQNVTLSCEQNLNHDAMYWYRQDPGQGLRLIYYSQIVNDFQKGDIAEGYSVSREKKESFPLTVTSAQKNPTAFYLCASSMQGKGNNYGYTFGSGTRLTVV.

The chain joins TRBV29-1 to TRBJ2-2; TRBD2 is a possible D gene (6 bases). The germline gives CDR1 SQVTM, CDR2 ANQGSEA. The ends were cut back, 3 bases at V and 4 bases at J, with 12 bases in the middle. This CDR3 region has 14 residues. The CDR3 loop is CSVEGGKGTGELFF. CDR3 sequence (DNA): TGCAGCGTTGAGGGGGGTAAGGGCACCGGGGAGCTGTTTTTT.

The chain links TRBV6-8 to TRBJ1-5; maybe TRBD1 (6 bases). The CDR3 runs to 16 residues. The germline CDR1 and CDR2 sequences are MNHGY and SAAAGT. V was shortened by 6 bases and J by 3 bases, with 18 bases between the two germline ends. Written as DNA, the CDR3 is TGTGCCAGCAGAGCGCCCGGGACACCGAACAATCAGCCCCAGCATTTT. Translation: CASRAPGTPNNQPQHF.